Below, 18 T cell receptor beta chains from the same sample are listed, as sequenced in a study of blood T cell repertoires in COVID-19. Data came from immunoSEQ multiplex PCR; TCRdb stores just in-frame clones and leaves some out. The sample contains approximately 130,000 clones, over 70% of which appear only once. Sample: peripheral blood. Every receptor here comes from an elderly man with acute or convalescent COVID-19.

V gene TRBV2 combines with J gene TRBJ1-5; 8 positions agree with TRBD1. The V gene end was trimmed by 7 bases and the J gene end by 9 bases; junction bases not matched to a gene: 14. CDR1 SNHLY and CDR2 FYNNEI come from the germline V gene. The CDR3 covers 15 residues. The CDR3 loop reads CASTLGQGGGGPQHF. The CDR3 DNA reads TGTGCCAGCACATTAGGACAGGGCGGAGGAGGGCCCCAGCATTTT.

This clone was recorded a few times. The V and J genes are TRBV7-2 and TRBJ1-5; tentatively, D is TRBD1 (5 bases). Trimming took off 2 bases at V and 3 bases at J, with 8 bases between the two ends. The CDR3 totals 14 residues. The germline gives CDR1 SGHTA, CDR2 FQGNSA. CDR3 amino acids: CASSLLGLNQPQHF. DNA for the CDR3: TGTGCCAGCAGCTTACTGGGACTCAATCAGCCCCAGCATTTT.

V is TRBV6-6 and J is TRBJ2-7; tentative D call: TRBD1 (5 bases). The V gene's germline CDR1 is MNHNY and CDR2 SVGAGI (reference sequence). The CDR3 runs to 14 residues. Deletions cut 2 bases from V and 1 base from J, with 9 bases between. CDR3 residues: CASSYVGASYEQYF. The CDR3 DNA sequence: TGTGCCAGCAGTTACGTAGGGGCGTCCTACGAGCAGTACTTC.

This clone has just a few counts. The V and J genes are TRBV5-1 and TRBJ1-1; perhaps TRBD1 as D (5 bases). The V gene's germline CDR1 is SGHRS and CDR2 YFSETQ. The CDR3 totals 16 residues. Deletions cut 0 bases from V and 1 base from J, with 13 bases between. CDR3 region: CASSLGSGQGNTEAFF. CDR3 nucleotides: TGCGCCAGCAGCTTGGGGTCCGGGCAGGGGAACACTGAAGCTTTCTTT.

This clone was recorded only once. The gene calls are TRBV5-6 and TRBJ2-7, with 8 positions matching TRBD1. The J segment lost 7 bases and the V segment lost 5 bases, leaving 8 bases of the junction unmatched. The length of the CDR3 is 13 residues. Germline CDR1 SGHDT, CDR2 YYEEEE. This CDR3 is CASSYTTGGEQYF. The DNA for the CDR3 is TGTGCCAGCAGTTATACCACAGGGGGGGAGCAGTACTTC.

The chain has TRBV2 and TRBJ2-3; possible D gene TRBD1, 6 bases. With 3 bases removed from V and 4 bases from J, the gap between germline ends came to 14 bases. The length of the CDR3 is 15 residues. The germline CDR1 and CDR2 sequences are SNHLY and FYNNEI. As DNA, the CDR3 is TGTGCCAGCAGTGAGCAGGGGTTTAGTGCAGATACGCAGTATTTT. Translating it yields CASSEQGFSADTQYF.

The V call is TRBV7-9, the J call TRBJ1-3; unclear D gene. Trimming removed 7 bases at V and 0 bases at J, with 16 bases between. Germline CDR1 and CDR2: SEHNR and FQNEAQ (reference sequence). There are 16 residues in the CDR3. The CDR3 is CASTPWAGDSGNTIYF. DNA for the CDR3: TGTGCCAGCACCCCTTGGGCAGGTGACTCTGGAAACACCATATATTTT. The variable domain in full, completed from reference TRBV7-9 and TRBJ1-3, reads DTGVSQNPRHKITKRGQNVTFRCDPISEHNRLYWYRQTLGQGPEFLTYFQNEAQLEKSRLLSDRFSAERPKGSFSTLEIQRTEQGDSAMYLCASTPWAGDSGNTIYFGEGSWLTVV.

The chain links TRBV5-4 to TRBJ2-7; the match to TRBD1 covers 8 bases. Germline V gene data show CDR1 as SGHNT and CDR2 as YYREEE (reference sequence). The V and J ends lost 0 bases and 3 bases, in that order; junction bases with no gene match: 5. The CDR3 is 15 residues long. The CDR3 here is CASSLERDRFYEQYF. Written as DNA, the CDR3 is TGTGCCAGCAGCTTGGAGAGGGACAGGTTCTACGAGCAGTACTTC.

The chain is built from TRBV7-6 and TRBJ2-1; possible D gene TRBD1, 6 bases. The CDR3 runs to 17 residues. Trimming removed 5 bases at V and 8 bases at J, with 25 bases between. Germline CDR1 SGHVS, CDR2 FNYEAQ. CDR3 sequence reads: CASSKTAGTHDLHEQFF. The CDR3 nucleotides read TGTGCCAGCAGCAAAACCGCCGGGACACATGATTTACATGAGCAGTTCTTC.

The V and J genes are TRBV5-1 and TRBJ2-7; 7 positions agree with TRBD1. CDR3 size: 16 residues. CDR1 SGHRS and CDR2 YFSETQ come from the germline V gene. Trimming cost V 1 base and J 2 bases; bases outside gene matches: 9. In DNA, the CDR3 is TGCGCCAGCAGCTTGTACGGCGGACAGGATACCTACGAGCAGTACTTC. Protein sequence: CASSLYGGQDTYEQYF.

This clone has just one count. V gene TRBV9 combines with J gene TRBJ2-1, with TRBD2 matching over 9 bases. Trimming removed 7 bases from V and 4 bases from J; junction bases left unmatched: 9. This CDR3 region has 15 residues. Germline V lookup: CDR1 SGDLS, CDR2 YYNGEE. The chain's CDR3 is CASSRGGASYNEQFF. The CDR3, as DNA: TGTGCCAGCTCCCGCGGGGGGGCCTCGTACAATGAGCAGTTCTTC.

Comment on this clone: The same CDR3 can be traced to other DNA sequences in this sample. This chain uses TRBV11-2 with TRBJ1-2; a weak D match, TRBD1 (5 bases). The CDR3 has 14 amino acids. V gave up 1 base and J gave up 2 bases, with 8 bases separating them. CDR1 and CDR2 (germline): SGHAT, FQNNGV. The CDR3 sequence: CASSLGQPNYGYTF. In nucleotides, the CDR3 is TGTGCCAGCAGCTTAGGACAGCCGAACTATGGCTACACCTTC.

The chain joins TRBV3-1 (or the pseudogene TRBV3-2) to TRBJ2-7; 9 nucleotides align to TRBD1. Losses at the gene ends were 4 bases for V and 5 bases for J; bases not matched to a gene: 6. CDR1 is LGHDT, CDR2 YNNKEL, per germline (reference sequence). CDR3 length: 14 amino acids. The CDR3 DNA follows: TGTGCCAGCAGCCTCTCGGGACAGGGAGACGAGCAGTACTTC. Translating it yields CASSLSGQGDEQYF.

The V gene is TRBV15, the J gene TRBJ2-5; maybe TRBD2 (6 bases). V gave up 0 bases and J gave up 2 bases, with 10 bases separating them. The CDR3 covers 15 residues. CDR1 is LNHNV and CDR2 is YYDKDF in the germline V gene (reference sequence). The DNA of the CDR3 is TGTGCCACCAGCAGAGATCCCGGGGGACAAGAGACCCAGTACTTC. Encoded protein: CATSRDPGGQETQYF.

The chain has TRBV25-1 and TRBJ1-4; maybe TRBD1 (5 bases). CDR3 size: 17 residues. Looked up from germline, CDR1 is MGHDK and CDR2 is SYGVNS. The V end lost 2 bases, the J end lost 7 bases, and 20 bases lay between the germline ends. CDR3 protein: CASSEQREDNLLEKLFF. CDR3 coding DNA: TGTGCCAGCAGTGAACAAAGGGAGGACAACCTCCTTGAAAAACTGTTTTTT.

CDR3 in amino acids: CASSLVQGYEQFF. For the CDR3, the DNA is TGCGCCAGCAGCTTGGTCCAGGGGTATGAGCAGTTCTTC. The V and J genes are TRBV5-1 and TRBJ2-1, with D possibly matching TRBD1 (6 bases). Germline V gene lookup returns CDR1 SGHRS and CDR2 YFSETQ. The CDR3 totals 13 residues. Trimming cost V 0 bases and J 8 bases, with 9 bases left between them. Full variable domain (remainder filled in from reference TRBV5-1 and TRBJ2-1): KAGVTQTPRYLIKTRGQQVTLSCSPISGHRSVSWYQQTPGQGLQFLFEYFSETQRNKGNFPGRFSGRQFSNSRSEMNVSTLELGDSALYLCASSLVQGYEQFFGPGTRLTVL.

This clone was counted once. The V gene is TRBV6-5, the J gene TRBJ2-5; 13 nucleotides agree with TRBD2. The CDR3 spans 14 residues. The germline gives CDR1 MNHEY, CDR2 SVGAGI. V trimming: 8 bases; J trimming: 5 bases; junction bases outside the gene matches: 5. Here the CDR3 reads CASQTSGGWETQYF. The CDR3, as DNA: TGTGCCAGCCAGACTAGCGGGGGGTGGGAGACCCAGTACTTC.

The DNA for the CDR3 is TGTGCCAGCAGTTACTCGACAGTAAGCTCACCCCTCCACTTT. Translation gives CASSYSTVSSPLHF. The chain links TRBV6-5 to TRBJ1-6; D perhaps matches TRBD1 (5 bases). Trimming took off 0 bases at V and 10 bases at J, with 10 bases between the two ends. Germline V CDR1 and CDR2: MNHEY, SVGAGI. The CDR3 loop spans 14 amino acids.